Listed here is a single TCR beta chain. There is no known antigen for this receptor. The input lacks base qualities; no much larger clone sits a single base away. The data originate from a study of blood T cell repertoires in COVID-19 (dated by TCRdb to 2018 to 2020). Describing the broader study: Collaborator samples came from the United States, Italy and Spain and covered acute and convalescent phases of COVID-19. The material from the prospective study consisted of cDNA or gDNA derived from T cells, B-cell-depleted T cells, or PBMCs. Subjects who had been exposed to COVID-19, were actively infected with it, or had recovered from it provided the deeply sampled blood TCRbeta repertoires that made up the dataset. The repertoires were released in a freely available public database meant as a resource for research on the immune response to SARS-CoV-2. The samples were drawn from the first 160 participants of the ongoing ImmuneRACE study and from 1,200 or so subjects provided by 6 global collaborators. Sample metadata almost always included a de-identified subject ID, COVID-19 status, age in years and sex. Where available, HLA class I and class II types were obtained from metadata supplied by the sample provider rather than from assay-based typing. What the work shows at the level of the full study, not this receptor alone: The amount of clinical and demographic metadata varied by source and participant and was provided uncurated.

In the germline V gene, CDR1 corresponds to ENHRY and CDR2 to SYGVKD. The CDR3 measures 18 amino acids from cysteine to phenylalanine. This entry keeps only the CDR3 DNA: 54 bases, framed from base 1. V trim: 5 bases; J trim: 10 bases; unmatched bases: 23. Another Seattle source contributed samples from volunteer blood donors who had recovered from COVID-19. Whole blood was collected in K2EDTA tubes by collaborating institutions according to the institutions' own protocols. Collaborator samples were shipped for TCRbeta analysis as frozen whole blood, isolated PBMCs, or DNA extracted from either sample type. TCRbeta CDR3 regions were amplified from genomic DNA by means of the immunoSEQ Assay, a bias-controlled multiplex PCR. The original pipeline was this. Within the assay, amplification of reference gene primers was used to estimate how many nucleated cells each sample contained. To quantify the absolute abundance of each unique TCRbeta CDR3 rearrangement, sequence reads were collapsed and filtered. For each sample, productive Simpson clonality was calculated by taking the square root of Simpson's diversity index across productive rearrangements. TCRdb retrieved this table from immuneACCESS and kept in-frame rearrangements only. Not all clones are present; in checked studies, unresolved V genes account for under half, and no reason is known for the remainder. D and trimming come from the DNA, and the V and J calls and clone size come from that table. Recorded for this sample are roughly 250,000 clones; about 87% of them occurred a single time. The ten most abundant clones make up less than 5% of the sample.

This sequence originates from a man aged 55 to 70 who had recovered from COVID-19. The specimen sequenced was peripheral blood. The chain is encoded by TRBV10-3 joined to TRBJ1-1; TRBD1 aligns with 9 central bases. For the CDR3, the sequence is CAISTAQPGTGFMVGAFF. The DNA sequence is TGTGCCATCAGTACCGCCCAGCCCGGGACAGGGTTTATGGTTGGAGCTTTCTTT.